The 6 T cell receptor beta chains reported below all come from one sample, sequenced in a study of T cells after yellow fever vaccination. Each CDR3 protein is one row after TCRdb ran MiXCR on the 5' RACE reads. Among a few hundred thousand distinct CDR3 sequences listed, roughly 7.2% were seen once. This specimen was CD4+ T cells sorted from PBMCs, taken 15 days after the yellow fever booster vaccination. Receptor source: a man aged 25-40 years who received the YFV17D yellow fever vaccine.

This clonotype was detected only a few times. V usage is TRBV20-1 and J usage is TRBJ2-3; TRBD1 might be the D (6 bases). The germline V gene encodes CDR1 DFQATT and CDR2 SNEGSKA (reference sequence). The CDR3 is made up of 13 amino acids. V was cut by 2 bases and J by 6 bases, with 12 bases left in between. The CDR3 region is CSARWDTRDTQYF. The CDR3 coding sequence is TGCAGTGCTAGATGGGACACCAGGGATACGCAGTATTTT.

J is TRBJ2-7 and V is TRBV6-5; D is tentatively TRBD1 or TRBD2 (5 bases each). CDR1 and CDR2 from the germline V gene are MNHEY and SVGAGI. The CDR3 length is 15 residues. The V and J ends lost 2 bases and 0 bases respectively, with 11 bases between them. The CDR3 region is CASSYQSGPSYEQYF. The DNA of the CDR3 is TGTGCCAGCAGTTACCAATCGGGACCCTCCTACGAGCAGTACTTC.

This clonotype has more than one count but fewer than ten. This chain joins TRBV18 and TRBJ1-5, with D hard to call. The germline V gene encodes CDR1 KGHSH and CDR2 LQKENI. CDR3 size: 14 residues. V was pared by 3 bases and J by 0 bases, with 6 bases between. CDR3: CASSPAYSNQPQHF. As DNA, the CDR3 is TGTGCCAGCTCACCCGCATATAGCAATCAGCCCCAGCATTTT.

The sample holds a few counts of this clonotype. The CDR3 sequence is CASSPPAVGRNIQYF. The CDR3 DNA is TGTGCCAGCAGTCCCCCGGCAGTGGGGAGGAACATTCAGTACTTC. The chain uses TRBV28 and TRBJ2-4; maybe TRBD2 (6 bases). Trimming removed 5 bases from V and 7 bases from J, with 18 bases in between. The CDR3 has 15 amino acids. Germline CDR1 and CDR2: MDHEN and SYDVKM.

This clonotype was seen a handful of times. The chain couples TRBV21-1 to TRBJ2-2; the table's D call TRBD2 went unverified against the DNA. TRBV21-1 is a pseudogene segment. There are 19 residues in the CDR3. CDR3 region: CASSKAFAGEPVNTGELFF. CDR3 in DNA: TGTGCCAGCAGCAAAGCCTTCGCGGGAGAACCAGTAAACACCGGGGAGCTGTTTTTT.

The J gene is TRBJ2-7, the V gene TRBV10-2; D unresolved. The V gene's germline CDR1 is WSHSY and CDR2 SAAADI. CDR3 length: 12 amino acids. V gave up 1 base and J gave up 8 bases, with 9 bases separating them. The CDR3 loop reads CASSEFVSQQYF. The CDR3, as DNA: TGCGCCAGCAGTGAGTTTGTAAGTCAGCAGTACTTC.